This TCR beta chain is from a study of response to subunit inactivated influenza vaccine. This clonotype has only a few counts. Trimming removed 4 bases from V and 9 bases from J, with 19 bases in between. The CDR3 spans 15 residues. The germline CDR1 and CDR2 sequences are MNHEY and SVGAGI. TCRdb reprocessed the RT-PCR reads with MiXCR, giving one entry per CDR3 protein. The data hold about 160,000 distinct CDR3 sequences, with roughly 10% observed a single time. Sequenced material: non-naive T cells sorted from PBMCs, taken 35 to 45 days after vaccination. The clonotype was recovered from a man in his fifties who received an inactivated influenza vaccine. V is TRBV6-5 and J is TRBJ2-1; D perhaps matches TRBD1 (5 bases). The CDR3 reads CASSSTLVRATEQFF. The CDR3 coding sequence is TGTGCCAGCAGTTCTACTCTGGTCAGGGCGACTGAGCAGTTCTTC.